A selection of T cell receptor beta chains follows, all from one sample in a study of blood T cell repertoires in COVID-19. The protocol was immunoSEQ multiplex PCR, while the TCRdb copy is restricted to in-frame clones and leaves out a portion. This table has some 150,000 clones, around 91% appearing once. Source material: peripheral blood. These receptors were obtained from a woman between 40 and 50 years old with acute or convalescent COVID-19. The CDR3 runs from the conserved cysteine through the conserved F or W. A D gene is named only where the DNA matches it firmly. Clone sizes are given selectively: once, few, many, or a class where the clone is expanded.

size	J	V	D	CDR3	DNA
.	TRBJ2-3	TRBV19	TRBD1	CASSDRTGSLTDTQYF	TGTGCCAGTAGTGACCGGACAGGGAGCCTCACAGATACGCAGTATTTT
.	TRBJ2-3	TRBV3-1/TRBV3-2	.	CASSQFLGQYTDTQYF	TGTGCCAGCAGCCAATTTTTAGGACAGTACACAGATACGCAGTATTTT
.	TRBJ1-5	TRBV10-3	TRBD1	CAISETLQGYNQPQHF	TGTGCCATCAGTGAAACTCTACAGGGGTACAATCAGCCCCAGCATTTT
.	TRBJ1-1	TRBV19	TRBD1	CATKDRERTEAFF	TGTGCCACCAAGGACAGGGAACGGACTGAAGCTTTCTTT
.	TRBJ2-6	TRBV4-1	TRBD2	CASSPLVWREAGANVLTF	TGCGCCAGCAGCCCCTTGGTCTGGCGGGAGGCTGGGGCCAACGTCCTGACTTTC
.	TRBJ2-3	TRBV14	.	CASSPSAGPTDTQYF	TGTGCCAGCAGCCCAAGCGCGGGGCCAACAGATACGCAGTATTTT
.	TRBJ1-4	TRBV28	.	CASRAPQGREKLFF	TGTGCCAGCAGAGCCCCACAGGGACGTGAAAAACTGTTTTTT
.	TRBJ2-1	TRBV19	TRBD2	CASSIAGGVNEQFF	TGTGCCAGTAGCATAGCGGGAGGCGTCAATGAGCAGTTCTTC
.	TRBJ2-5	TRBV6-5	.	CASSPVGEETQYF	TGTGCCAGCAGTCCTGTCGGGGAAGAGACCCAGTACTTC
once	TRBJ2-7	TRBV23-1	TRBD2	CASSQWEGNYEQYF	TGCGCCAGCAGTCAGTGGGAGGGGAACTACGAGCAGTACTTC
.	TRBJ1-3	TRBV5-4	.	CASSSAGGSFGNTIYF	TGTGCCAGCAGCTCCGCCGGAGGGTCCTTTGGAAACACCATATATTTT
.	TRBJ1-1	TRBV7-2	TRBD1	CASSMGQGLGTEAFF	TGTGCCAGCAGCATGGGACAGGGATTAGGCACTGAAGCTTTCTTT
.	TRBJ1-6	TRBV30	TRBD1	CAGDRRGSPLHF	TGTGCCGGGGACAGGCGCGGTTCACCCCTCCACTTT
.	TRBJ1-1	TRBV5-1	.	CASSLLEMTEAFF	TGCGCCAGCAGCTTGTTAGAGATGACTGAAGCTTTCTTT
.	TRBJ1-1	TRBV7-9	.	CASSLARGAKNTEAFF	TGTGCCAGCAGCTTAGCACGGGGGGCAAAGAACACTGAAGCTTTCTTT
.	TRBJ1-6	TRBV27	TRBD1	CASPRTGPQSYNSPLHF	TGTGCCAGCCCGAGGACAGGGCCACAATCCTATAATTCACCCCTCCACTTT
once	TRBJ2-1	TRBV5-5	TRBD1	CASSLVWDRDFTRNNEQFF	TGTGCCAGCAGCTTGGTGTGGGACAGAGATTTTACCCGTAACAATGAGCAGTTCTTC
.	TRBJ1-4	TRBV23-1	.	CASSQWQYATNEKLFF	TGCGCCAGCAGTCAATGGCAGTACGCAACTAATGAAAAACTGTTTTTT
.	TRBJ1-1	TRBV18	.	CASSPRSTTEAFF	TGTGCCAGCTCACCACGGTCAACAACTGAAGCTTTCTTT
.	TRBJ2-5	TRBV29-1	.	CSVLASQETQYF	TGCAGCGTCCTAGCTTCCCAAGAGACCCAGTACTTC
.	TRBJ2-3	TRBV14	.	CASSVQLASTDTQYF	TGTGCCAGCAGCGTTCAGCTAGCGTCTACAGATACGCAGTATTTT
.	TRBJ2-7	TRBV4-1	.	CASSQTGYEQYF	TGCGCCAGCAGCCAAACAGGTTACGAGCAGTACTTC
.	TRBJ2-5	TRBV7-2	TRBD2	CASSLGLAGGWETQYF	TGTGCCAGCAGCTTAGGACTAGCGGGAGGCTGGGAGACCCAGTACTTC
.	TRBJ2-5	TRBV3-1/TRBV3-2	.	CASGGGGRGETQYF	TGTGCCAGCGGAGGGGGAGGGCGAGGGGAGACCCAGTACTTC
.	TRBJ2-1	TRBV7-7	TRBD2	CASSRVGAGGGNEQFF	TGTGCTAGCAGCAGAGTCGGGGCCGGGGGGGGCAATGAGCAGTTCTTC
.	TRBJ1-1	TRBV5-1	TRBD1	CASGRQGVNTEAFF	TGCGCCAGCGGAAGGCAGGGGGTAAACACTGAAGCTTTCTTT
.	TRBJ2-4	TRBV18	.	CASSPKELRLAKNIQYF	TGTGCCAGCTCACCAAAAGAACTTAGATTAGCCAAAAACATTCAGTACTTC
once	TRBJ2-5	TRBV3-1/TRBV3-2	.	CASSQEAGLAHQETQYF	TGTGCCAGCAGCCAAGAGGCGGGGCTAGCTCACCAAGAGACCCAGTACTTC
.	TRBJ2-1	TRBV7-3	TRBD2	CASSLTLLASGRTSYNEQFF	TGTGCCAGCAGCTTAACGTTGCTGGCTAGCGGGAGGACGTCCTACAATGAGCAGTTCTTC
.	TRBJ1-1	TRBV7-9	TRBD1	CASSWPGQAANTEAFF	TGTGCCAGCAGCTGGCCGGGACAGGCAGCAAACACTGAAGCTTTCTTT
.	TRBJ1-2	TRBV27	TRBD1	CAQTRKNRGDYGYTF	TGTGCCCAAACGAGAAAAAACAGGGGCGACTATGGCTACACCTTC
once	TRBJ2-7	TRBV21-1	.	CASSKDAKREDQYEQYF	TGTGCCAGCAGCAAAGACGCTAAGCGGGAGGACCAATACGAGCAGTACTTC
.	TRBJ1-5	TRBV6-5	.	CASSYGGQHQPQHF	TGTGCCAGCAGTTACGGTGGGCAGCACCAGCCCCAGCATTTT